Following are 3 T cell receptor beta chains from one sample sequenced in a study of identical twins listed by TCRdb under 2016. Library generation was performed with 5' RACE. Sequencing was carried out with an Illumina HiSeq 2000. TCRdb cleaned the public reads at Q25 with fastp, built clones with MiXCR and kept in-frame beta chains. All rows with the same CDR3 protein become a single entry with the most common DNA and genes. The sample includes a few hundred thousand distinct CDR3 sequences, with about 16% observed a single time. About 0.47% of the sample is in the top ten clones. These data were also filed under a second study, of yellow fever vaccine responses in identical twins.

Specimen: CD4+ T cells sorted from blood. Every receptor here comes from a woman aged 18-35 years in good health.

The chain recombines TRBV2 with TRBJ2-1; D is undetermined. Germline V gene lookup returns CDR1 SNHLY and CDR2 FYNNEI. Trimming took off 6 bases at V and 9 bases at J, with 9 bases between the two ends. The CDR3 has 11 residues. The CDR3 loop is CASSADSEQFF. The DNA for the CDR3 is TGTGCCAGCAGCGCGGATTCTGAGCAGTTCTTC. Using reference TRBV2 and TRBJ2-1 for the parts outside the CDR3, the full variable domain is EPEVTQTPSHQVTQMGQEVILRCVPISNHLYFYWYRQILGQKVEFLVSFYNNEISEKSEIFDDQFSVERPDGSNFTLKIRSTKLEDSAMYFCASSADSEQFFGPGTRLTVL.

This clonotype was detected a few times. The chain uses TRBV7-9 and TRBJ1-4, with D unclear. Trimming took off 7 bases at V and 8 bases at J, with 14 bases between the two ends. Germline assignment: CDR1 SEHNR and CDR2 FQNEAQ (reference sequence). This CDR3 contains 13 residues. For the CDR3, the DNA is TGTGCCAGCACCCCCAACTGGGGAGAAAAACTGTTTTTT. Translation gives CASTPNWGEKLFF.

This clonotype was recorded at least ten times. The CDR3 DNA sequence: TGTGCCAGCAGGGCCGGGACTAGCAAGTTCTTC. Amino acids: CASRAGTSKFF. The chain has TRBV7-2 and TRBJ2-1, with TRBD2 matching 9 bases. This CDR3 is built from 11 residues. V was clipped by 6 bases and J by 14 bases; unmatched bases: 5. Germline CDR1 and CDR2: SGHTA and FQGNSA.